The entry that follows covers one T cell receptor (beta chain) sequence. Its specificity is unknown. This entry is derived from a study of cytomegalovirus exposure and HLA in healthy donors. The germline V gene encodes CDR1 SGHRS and CDR2 YFSETQ. CDR3 length: 15 residues. The V gene end was trimmed by 0 bases and the J gene end by 9 bases; junction bases not matched to a gene: 6. Study outcomes and limitations: Exclusion as indistinguishable affected some V segments, including TRBV6-2 and TRBV6-3. Many donors carried some public TCRs, although rarity characterized most TCR sequences.

Amplification used 60 Vbeta primers and 13 Jbeta primers. Method: immunoSEQ multiplex PCR; TCRdb's copy keeps in-frame clones and lacks some. This table has about 180,000 clones, approximately 78% appearing once. The J gene is TRBJ1-6, the V gene TRBV5-1, with 7 positions matching TRBD1. The clonotype was recovered from a woman aged 50 to 60 in good health and CMV-seropositive. The sequenced material came from PBMCs. The CDR3 spells CASSLGDREISPLHF. CDR3 nucleotides: TGCGCCAGCAGCTTGGGTGACAGGGAAATTTCACCCCTCCACTTT.